This T cell receptor beta chain was observed in a study of PD-1 blockade in classical Hodgkin lymphoma. In the study overall: Patients were dosed intravenously with nivolumab at 3 mg/kg every 2 weeks. Findings and limits, study-wide: Reasons behind the repertoire differences stay unclear, perhaps disease activity or earlier therapy.

The protocol was immunoSEQ multiplex PCR, while the TCRdb copy is restricted to in-frame clones and leaves out a portion. This repertoire shows 25,000 to 35,000 clones, 60% to 75% found once; its top ten account for around 26%. V lost 6 bases, J lost 2 bases, and 8 bases stayed unmatched. The CDR3 spans 15 residues. As regards this clone: Antigen unknown.

With no exception, relapse followed autologous stem cell transplantation in all patients, and brentuximab vedotin exposure varied. Source: peripheral blood mononuclear cells (PBMCs), taken before the second cycle of nivolumab. The J gene is TRBJ2-3, the V gene TRBV23-1; 7 positions agree with TRBD1. Being an ORF, TRBV23-1 has a function that is uncertain. This sequence originates from a human donor with classical Hodgkin lymphoma. CDR3 nucleotide sequence: TGCGCCAGCAGCCGGGGACAGACATTCACAGATACGCAGTATTTT. Its protein product is CASSRGQTFTDTQYF.